This T cell receptor (beta chain) emerged from a study of shared clonotypes between healthy human individuals. Overall study context: Three CD4 naive, three CD4 memory, two CD8 naive and one CD8 memory plate were used per donor.

Looked up from germline, CDR1 is MDHEN and CDR2 is SYDVKM. The CDR3 contains 11 residues. Trimming cost V 8 bases and J 3 bases, with 8 bases left between them. This table comes from immunoSEQ multiplex PCR, and its TCRdb copy is limited to in-frame clones, with some not included. The sample gives approximately 87,000 clones, roughly two thirds of which show up once; about 51% is in the top ten. CD8 memory was a combination of CD45RO+ cells and CCR7-negative CD45RA+ TemRA cells. This receptor was obtained from a man aged 25-45 years in good health. This rearrangement joins TRBV28 to TRBJ2-7, with D unclear. Specimen: memory CD8+ T cells sorted from blood. Subset described: CD45RO+ cells pooled with CCR7-negative TemRA cells. The CDR3 spells CASVDLYEQYF. CDR3 sequence (DNA): TGTGCCAGCGTCGACCTCTACGAGCAGTACTTC.